These T cell receptor beta chains were read from a single sample in a study of cytomegalovirus exposure and HLA in healthy donors. Method: immunoSEQ multiplex PCR; TCRdb's copy keeps in-frame clones and lacks some. The sample includes about 240,000 clones, about 87% of them seen just once. Specimen: PBMCs. The receptors shown here come from a man aged 18 to 29 in good health and CMV-seronegative. Each CDR3 is given with its conserved first and last residue. A D gene is named only where the DNA matches it firmly. Some rows have no size entry. The others give once, few or many, or a class for an expanded clone.

abundance: once
v_gene: TRBV4-3
d_gene: TRBD1
j_gene: TRBJ1-5
CDR3nt: TGCGCCAGCAGCCAAGATCGACAGGGACAGCCCCAGCATTTT
CDR3aa: CASSQDRQGQPQHF

abundance: .
v_gene: TRBV11-2
d_gene: .
j_gene: TRBJ1-6
CDR3nt: TGTGCCAGCAGCTTTGGGGGCGGGAATTCACCCCTCCACTTT
CDR3aa: CASSFGGGNSPLHF

abundance: .
v_gene: TRBV6-5
d_gene: TRBD1
j_gene: TRBJ2-5
CDR3nt: TGTGCCAGCAGTAAACTCGGGACAGATCAAGAGACCCAGTACTTC
CDR3aa: CASSKLGTDQETQYF

abundance: .
v_gene: TRBV19
d_gene: TRBD2
j_gene: TRBJ2-1
CDR3nt: TGTGCCAGTAGTCCCGGACTAGGAAATGAGCAGTTCTTC
CDR3aa: CASSPGLGNEQFF

abundance: .
v_gene: TRBV9
d_gene: .
j_gene: TRBJ2-7
CDR3nt: TGTGCCAGCAGCGCCCGACTAGATGCCTACGAGCAGTACTTC
CDR3aa: CASSARLDAYEQYF

abundance: .
v_gene: TRBV27
d_gene: .
j_gene: TRBJ1-1
CDR3nt: TGTGCCGGCCTACCACGGGGGGGTGAAGCTTTCTTT
CDR3aa: CAGLPRGGEAFF

abundance: .
v_gene: TRBV28
d_gene: TRBD2
j_gene: TRBJ2-7
CDR3nt: TGTGCCAGCATCGGGACTAGCGGGGGGATCTACGAGCAGTACTTC
CDR3aa: CASIGTSGGIYEQYF

abundance: .
v_gene: TRBV11-2
d_gene: TRBD2
j_gene: TRBJ2-3
CDR3nt: TGTGCCAGCAGTTTAAATAGCGGGACTAGCACAGATACGCAGTATTTT
CDR3aa: CASSLNSGTSTDTQYF

abundance: once
v_gene: TRBV29-1
d_gene: .
j_gene: TRBJ1-1
CDR3nt: TGCAGCGTTCTGAGGACGGGAGGAGAAGCTTTCTTT
CDR3aa: CSVLRTGGEAFF

abundance: .
v_gene: TRBV7-6
d_gene: .
j_gene: TRBJ2-2
CDR3nt: TGTGCCAGCAGCTTAGCGTGGACGTACGGGAGTGGCACCGGGGAGCTGTTTTTT
CDR3aa: CASSLAWTYGSGTGELFF

abundance: .
v_gene: TRBV28
d_gene: .
j_gene: TRBJ2-7
CDR3nt: TGTGCCAGCAGTTTACCTTCGGCGTGGCGAGGTTCCTACGAGCAGTACTTC
CDR3aa: CASSLPSAWRGSYEQYF

abundance: .
v_gene: TRBV21-1
d_gene: .
j_gene: TRBJ1-2
CDR3nt: TGTGCCAGGGGGGGTGGTTATGGCTACACCTTC
CDR3aa: CARGGGYGYTF

abundance: .
v_gene: TRBV6-4
d_gene: TRBD1
j_gene: TRBJ2-1
CDR3nt: TGTGCCAGCAGTATGGGAGGGACAGGGGTGAATGAGCAGTTCTTC
CDR3aa: CASSMGGTGVNEQFF

abundance: once
v_gene: TRBV28
d_gene: .
j_gene: TRBJ2-2
CDR3nt: TGTGCCAGCAGTTCCATCGGGTCGAACACCGGGGAGCTGTTTTTT
CDR3aa: CASSSIGSNTGELFF

abundance: .
v_gene: TRBV19
d_gene: .
j_gene: TRBJ1-5
CDR3nt: TGTGCCAGTAGTTGGTCCCCAGATTTCAATCAGCCCCAGCATTTT
CDR3aa: CASSWSPDFNQPQHF

abundance: .
v_gene: TRBV5-1
d_gene: TRBD1
j_gene: TRBJ2-2
CDR3nt: TGCGCCAGCAGCGAGATCCAGGGGGCTACCGGGGAGCTGTTTTTT
CDR3aa: CASSEIQGATGELFF

abundance: .
v_gene: TRBV11-2
d_gene: .
j_gene: TRBJ2-2
CDR3nt: TGTGCCAGCAGCTCATTACAGGGCGGGGAGCTGTTTTTT
CDR3aa: CASSSLQGGELFF

abundance: .
v_gene: TRBV11-2
d_gene: .
j_gene: TRBJ2-3
CDR3nt: TGTGCCAGCAGCCGCCGGGGACTTCGCACAGATACGCAGTATTTT
CDR3aa: CASSRRGLRTDTQYF

abundance: .
v_gene: TRBV29-1
d_gene: .
j_gene: TRBJ1-1
CDR3nt: TGCAGCGTTGTTCGTATGGGAGGGGATGAAGCTTTCTTT
CDR3aa: CSVVRMGGDEAFF

abundance: once
v_gene: TRBV10-2
d_gene: .
j_gene: TRBJ2-1
CDR3nt: TGCGCCAGCACCCCGGGGAATGAGCAGTTCTTC
CDR3aa: CASTPGNEQFF

abundance: .
v_gene: TRBV9
d_gene: .
j_gene: TRBJ1-2
CDR3nt: TGTGCCAGCAGCGTCGGTCGGAGGACCTATGGCTACACCTTC
CDR3aa: CASSVGRRTYGYTF

abundance: .
v_gene: TRBV28
d_gene: TRBD1
j_gene: TRBJ2-7
CDR3nt: TGTGCCAGCAGAACCACAGGGGAAAGGATCTACGAGCAGTACTTC
CDR3aa: CASRTTGERIYEQYF

abundance: .
v_gene: TRBV21-1
d_gene: .
j_gene: TRBJ1-2
CDR3nt: TGTGCCAGCATGGGAGGGGCAGGGAAGGGTGGCTATGGCTACACCTTC
CDR3aa: CASMGGAGKGGYGYTF

abundance: .
v_gene: TRBV5-6
d_gene: .
j_gene: TRBJ2-3
CDR3nt: TGTGCCAGCAGCTTTTGGTCGGGCACAGATACGCAGTATTTT
CDR3aa: CASSFWSGTDTQYF

abundance: .
v_gene: TRBV7-9
d_gene: TRBD1
j_gene: TRBJ2-4
CDR3nt: TGTGCCAGCAGCCCGAGACAGGGGACAACCAAAAACATTCAGTACTTC
CDR3aa: CASSPRQGTTKNIQYF

abundance: .
v_gene: TRBV12-2
d_gene: .
j_gene: TRBJ2-1
CDR3nt: TGTGCAAGTCGCTCCCTAGGTAAGGATTACAATGAGCAGTTCTTC
CDR3aa: CASRSLGKDYNEQFF

abundance: .
v_gene: TRBV4-2
d_gene: .
j_gene: TRBJ2-3
CDR3nt: TGTGCCAGCAGCCAACAGAAGACTAGTTTCGATACGCAGTATTTT
CDR3aa: CASSQQKTSFDTQYF

abundance: once
v_gene: TRBV5-1
d_gene: .
j_gene: TRBJ2-3
CDR3nt: TGCGCCAGCAGCTCCGGGGGGCCTAGCACAGATACGCAGTATTTT
CDR3aa: CASSSGGPSTDTQYF

abundance: .
v_gene: TRBV6-4
d_gene: .
j_gene: TRBJ2-3
CDR3nt: TGTGCCAGCAGTGCACGACAGGGCACAGATACGCAGTATTTT
CDR3aa: CASSARQGTDTQYF

abundance: .
v_gene: TRBV10-3
d_gene: TRBD1
j_gene: TRBJ2-5
CDR3nt: TGTGCCATCAGTGAGTCTTCGGGACAGGGTAAACAAGAGACCCAGTACTTC
CDR3aa: CAISESSGQGKQETQYF

abundance: .
v_gene: TRBV7-9
d_gene: TRBD2
j_gene: TRBJ2-7
CDR3nt: TGTGCCAGCAGCCCCCTGGGCGGGAGGGCTCTTCATCCGGACGAGCAGTACTTC
CDR3aa: CASSPLGGRALHPDEQYF

abundance: .
v_gene: TRBV7-9
d_gene: TRBD2
j_gene: TRBJ2-7
CDR3nt: TGTGCCAGCAGCTTAAGTCTAGCGGCGCAGTACTTC
CDR3aa: CASSLSLAAQYF

abundance: .
v_gene: TRBV10-3
d_gene: TRBD1
j_gene: TRBJ1-6
CDR3nt: TGTGCCATCAGTGGGACAGGTGGAGGTTCACCCCTCCACTTT
CDR3aa: CAISGTGGGSPLHF

abundance: .
v_gene: TRBV2
d_gene: TRBD1
j_gene: TRBJ1-2
CDR3nt: TGTGCCAGCAGTTACTTTTCCGGGACAGGAGATGGCTACACCTTC
CDR3aa: CASSYFSGTGDGYTF

abundance: .
v_gene: TRBV5-1
d_gene: .
j_gene: TRBJ1-3
CDR3nt: TGCGCCAGCAGCTTGTTGGCAGACTCTGGAAACACCATATATTTT
CDR3aa: CASSLLADSGNTIYF

abundance: .
v_gene: TRBV28
d_gene: TRBD1
j_gene: TRBJ2-7
CDR3nt: TGTGCCAGCACTGAACCGGGACAGGGCCGGCGCGAGCAGTACTTC
CDR3aa: CASTEPGQGRREQYF

abundance: .
v_gene: TRBV18
d_gene: .
j_gene: TRBJ1-5
CDR3nt: TGTGCCAGCTCACCGCGCAGGAGCAATCAGCCCCAGCATTTT
CDR3aa: CASSPRRSNQPQHF

abundance: .
v_gene: TRBV30
d_gene: TRBD2
j_gene: TRBJ2-3
CDR3nt: TGTGCCTGGACGGTCCTTATCGGGGAGCGGGAGGGCCTAGGGAATACGCAGTATTTT
CDR3aa: CAWTVLIGEREGLGNTQYF

abundance: .
v_gene: TRBV11-2
d_gene: .
j_gene: TRBJ1-4
CDR3nt: TGTGCCAGCAGCTTTGGGCAGGGTTGGACTAATGAAAAACTGTTTTTT
CDR3aa: CASSFGQGWTNEKLFF

abundance: .
v_gene: TRBV6-5
d_gene: TRBD2
j_gene: TRBJ2-1
CDR3nt: TGTGCCAGCAGTTACAGCTCTAGCGGGGTCAATGAGCAGTTCTTC
CDR3aa: CASSYSSSGVNEQFF

abundance: .
v_gene: TRBV5-1
d_gene: .
j_gene: TRBJ2-7
CDR3nt: TGCGCCAGCAGCTTGGATTGGGGCACCTACGAGCAGTACTTC
CDR3aa: CASSLDWGTYEQYF

abundance: .
v_gene: TRBV6-4
d_gene: TRBD1
j_gene: TRBJ2-7
CDR3nt: TGTGCCAGCAAGCCCCCAGGACAGGAGCCCCGCGAGCAGTACTTC
CDR3aa: CASKPPGQEPREQYF